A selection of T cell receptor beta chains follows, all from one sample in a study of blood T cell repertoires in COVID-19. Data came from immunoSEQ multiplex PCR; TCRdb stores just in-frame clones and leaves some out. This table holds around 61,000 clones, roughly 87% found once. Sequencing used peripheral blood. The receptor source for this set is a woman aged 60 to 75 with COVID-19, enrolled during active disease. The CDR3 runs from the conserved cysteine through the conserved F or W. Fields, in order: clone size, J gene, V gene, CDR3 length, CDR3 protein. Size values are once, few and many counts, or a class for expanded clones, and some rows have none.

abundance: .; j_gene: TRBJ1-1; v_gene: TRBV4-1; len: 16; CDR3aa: CASSRPTGQGGTEAFF
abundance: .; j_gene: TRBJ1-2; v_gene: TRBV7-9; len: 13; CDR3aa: CASSVGQGDGYTF
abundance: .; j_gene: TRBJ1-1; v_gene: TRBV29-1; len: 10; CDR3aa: CSGVYTEAFF
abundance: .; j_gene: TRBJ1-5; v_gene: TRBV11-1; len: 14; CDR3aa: CASSLGQTNQPQHF
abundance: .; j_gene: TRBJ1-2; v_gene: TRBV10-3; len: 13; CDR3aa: CAITTGQGDGYTF
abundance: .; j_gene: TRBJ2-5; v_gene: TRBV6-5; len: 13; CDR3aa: CASSYSAVETQYF
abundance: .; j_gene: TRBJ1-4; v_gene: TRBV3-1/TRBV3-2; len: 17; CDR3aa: CASSSRLSGTGARELFF
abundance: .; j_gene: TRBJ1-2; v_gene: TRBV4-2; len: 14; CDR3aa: CASSQDDRAGGYTF
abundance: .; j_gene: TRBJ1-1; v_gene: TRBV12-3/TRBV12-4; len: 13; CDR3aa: CASSADGSTEAFF
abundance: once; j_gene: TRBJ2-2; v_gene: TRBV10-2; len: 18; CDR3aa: CASVKISGQSVNTGELFF
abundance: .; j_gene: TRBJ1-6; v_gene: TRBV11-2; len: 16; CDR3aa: CASSPNPAGNNSPLHF
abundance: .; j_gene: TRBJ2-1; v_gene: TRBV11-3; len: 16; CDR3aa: CASSLVGQLSYNEQFF
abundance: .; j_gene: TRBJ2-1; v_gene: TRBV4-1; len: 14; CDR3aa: CASSQTTLAGEQFF
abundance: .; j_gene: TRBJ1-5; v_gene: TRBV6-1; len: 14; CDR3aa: CASSEWGGVQPQHF
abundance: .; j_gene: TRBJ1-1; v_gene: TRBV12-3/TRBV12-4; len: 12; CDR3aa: CASSRGNTEAFF
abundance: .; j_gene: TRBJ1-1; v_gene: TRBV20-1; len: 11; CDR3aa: CSASRNTEAFF
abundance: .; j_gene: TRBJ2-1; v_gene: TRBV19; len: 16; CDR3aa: CASSNPLAGGPDEQFF
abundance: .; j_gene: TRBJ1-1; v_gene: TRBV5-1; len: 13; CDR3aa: CASTTTGASEAFF
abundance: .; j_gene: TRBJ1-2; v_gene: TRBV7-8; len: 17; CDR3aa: CASSLPRTGVSNYGYTF
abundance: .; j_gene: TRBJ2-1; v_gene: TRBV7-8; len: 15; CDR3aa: CASSERGLAGAEQFF
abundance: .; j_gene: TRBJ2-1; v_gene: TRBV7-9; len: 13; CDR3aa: CASSLTSANEQFF
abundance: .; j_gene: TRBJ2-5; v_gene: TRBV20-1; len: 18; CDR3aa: CSASSGPLLTSGEETQYF
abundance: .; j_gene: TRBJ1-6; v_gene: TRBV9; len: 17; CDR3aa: CASSVSGQGLNNSPLHF
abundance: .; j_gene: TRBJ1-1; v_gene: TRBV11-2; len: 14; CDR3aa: CASSLAVRDTEAFF
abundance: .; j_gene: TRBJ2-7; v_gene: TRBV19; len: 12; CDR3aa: CASSIGGGEQYF
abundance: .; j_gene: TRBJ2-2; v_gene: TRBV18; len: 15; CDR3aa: CASSRTGVDTGELFF
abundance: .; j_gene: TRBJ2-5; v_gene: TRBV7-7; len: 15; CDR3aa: CASSQRRAAGETQYF
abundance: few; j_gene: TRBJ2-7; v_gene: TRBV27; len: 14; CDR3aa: CASSISVIYGEQYF
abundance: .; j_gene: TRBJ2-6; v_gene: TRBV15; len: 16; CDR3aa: CATSSSGAPGANVLTF
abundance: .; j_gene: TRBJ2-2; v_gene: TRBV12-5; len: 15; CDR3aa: CASGAGTGDLGELFF
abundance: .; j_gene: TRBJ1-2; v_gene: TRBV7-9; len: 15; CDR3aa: CASSSRQDLFYGYTF
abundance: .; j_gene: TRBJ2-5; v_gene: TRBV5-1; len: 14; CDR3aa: CASSLGQGQETQYF
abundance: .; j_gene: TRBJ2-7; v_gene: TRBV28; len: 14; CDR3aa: CASSLWARTEKQYF
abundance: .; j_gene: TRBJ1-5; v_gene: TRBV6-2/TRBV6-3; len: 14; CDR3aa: CASSYSRGGQPQHF
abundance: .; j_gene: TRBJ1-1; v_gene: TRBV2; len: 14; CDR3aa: CASKRTGGKTEAFF
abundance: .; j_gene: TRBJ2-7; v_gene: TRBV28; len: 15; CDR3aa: CASSSPGLALYEQYF
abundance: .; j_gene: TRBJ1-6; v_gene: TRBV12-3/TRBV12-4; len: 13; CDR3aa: CASSLKGNSPLHF
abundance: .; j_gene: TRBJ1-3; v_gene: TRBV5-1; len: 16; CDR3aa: CASSLGGVFSGNTIYF
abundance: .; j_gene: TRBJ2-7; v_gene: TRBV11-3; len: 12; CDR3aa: CASSSGGGGQYF
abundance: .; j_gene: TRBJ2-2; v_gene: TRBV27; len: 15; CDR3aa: CASIGLGSYPGELFF
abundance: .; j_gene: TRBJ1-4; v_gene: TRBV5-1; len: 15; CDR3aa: CASSLGRGENEKLFF
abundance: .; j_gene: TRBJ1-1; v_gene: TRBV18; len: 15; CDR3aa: CASSPSQSMNTEAFF
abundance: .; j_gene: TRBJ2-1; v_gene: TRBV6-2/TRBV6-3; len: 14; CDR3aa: CASSYSGSYNEQFF
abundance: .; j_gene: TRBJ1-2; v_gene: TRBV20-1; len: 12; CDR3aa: CSASTAGYGYTF
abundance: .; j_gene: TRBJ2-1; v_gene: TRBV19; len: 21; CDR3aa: CASKVARRTSGGPGSYNEQFF
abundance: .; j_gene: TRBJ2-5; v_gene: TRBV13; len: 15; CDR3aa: CASSLGLAGRETQYF
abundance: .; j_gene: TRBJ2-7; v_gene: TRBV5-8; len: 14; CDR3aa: CASRRTPSSYEQYF
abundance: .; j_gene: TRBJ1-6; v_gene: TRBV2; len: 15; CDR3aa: CASREGTGGNSPLHF
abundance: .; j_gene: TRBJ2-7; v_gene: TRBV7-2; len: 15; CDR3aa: CASSSRPGLAGVQYF
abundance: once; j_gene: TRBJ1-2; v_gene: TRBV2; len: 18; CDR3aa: CASSASPGGRSPFYGYTF
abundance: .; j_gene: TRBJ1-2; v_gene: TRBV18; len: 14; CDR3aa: CASSPDRGDYGYTF
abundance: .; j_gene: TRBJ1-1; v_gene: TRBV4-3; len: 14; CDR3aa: CASSLRQVNTEAFF
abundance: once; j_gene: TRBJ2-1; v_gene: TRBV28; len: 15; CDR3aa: CATHSHRVYDNEQFF
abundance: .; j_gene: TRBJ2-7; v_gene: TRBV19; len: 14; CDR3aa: CASSLSRPGYEQYF
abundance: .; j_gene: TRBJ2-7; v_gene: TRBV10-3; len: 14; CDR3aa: CAISEGTGAYEQYF
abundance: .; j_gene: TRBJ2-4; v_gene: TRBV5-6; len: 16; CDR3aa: CASSLWGIRQGRGQYF
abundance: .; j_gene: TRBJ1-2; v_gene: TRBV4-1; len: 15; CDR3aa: CASSQILGADRGYTF
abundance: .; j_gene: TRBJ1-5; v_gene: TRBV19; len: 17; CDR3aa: CASSIAGTGRSNQPQHF